This is a list of T cell receptor beta chains from one sample in a study of blood T cell repertoires in COVID-19. Measured with immunoSEQ multiplex PCR; TCRdb has only the in-frame clones, and not every one. The sample yields tens of thousands of clones, over 65% seen once. The material sequenced was peripheral blood. The receptors were sampled from a man aged 45-60 years with active or convalescent COVID-19. CDR3s include the opening cysteine and the closing phenylalanine or tryptophan. Fields, in order: CDR3 length, V gene, J gene, CDR3 protein.

14,TRBV6-5,TRBJ2-7,CASTPRAGAYEQYF
11,TRBV2,TRBJ2-7,CASTGEYEQYF
14,TRBV5-1,TRBJ1-1,CASSLTGMNTEAFF
13,TRBV9,TRBJ2-1,CASSVQGTGEQFF
16,TRBV9,TRBJ2-7,CASSKGGLAALGEQYF
16,TRBV6-5,TRBJ2-3,CASSYSQSGGTDTQYF
13,TRBV29-1,TRBJ2-5,CSVESGGLGTQYF
15,TRBV19,TRBJ1-1,CATSTRDRRNTEAFF
17,TRBV9,TRBJ2-1,CASSVRLAGELNNEQFF
15,TRBV5-1,TRBJ2-3,CASSISSGGQDTQYF
14,TRBV7-2,TRBJ2-7,CASSPGDRNYEQYF
16,TRBV30,TRBJ2-7,CAWSGAGQRGGYEQYF
13,TRBV6-1,TRBJ1-4,CASSERSNEKLFF
13,TRBV6-5,TRBJ1-1,CASSLREDTEAFF
15,TRBV7-6,TRBJ2-3,CASSSTGGATDTQYF
15,TRBV11-2,TRBJ2-2,CASSPAAVFTGELFF
16,TRBV7-8,TRBJ2-1,CATPTSGGSQGNEQFF
14,TRBV6-5,TRBJ2-7,CASSSDREPYEQYF
15,TRBV6-5,TRBJ2-1,CASSYEGQLYNEQFF
13,TRBV6-4,TRBJ2-1,CATGQGASMKQFF
16,TRBV5-4,TRBJ1-2,CASSSGGQANNYGYTF
11,TRBV11-2,TRBJ2-5,CASSPGETQYF
15,TRBV3-1/TRBV3-2,TRBJ1-1,CASSQPRGRSTEAFF
14,TRBV4-1,TRBJ1-2,CASSHLGQGHGYTF
18,TRBV5-5,TRBJ1-1,CASSSRGWEILMNTEAFF
13,TRBV6-2/TRBV6-3,TRBJ2-7,CASSRRTSVWTHF
15,TRBV9,TRBJ2-1,CASSVRRGDYNEQFF
15,TRBV28,TRBJ2-6,CASSLAGPGANVLTF
14,TRBV5-8,TRBJ2-2,CASSLGAITGELFF
15,TRBV6-5,TRBJ1-2,CASKADRTSNYGYTF
14,TRBV19,TRBJ1-6,CASSRGQANSPLHF
18,TRBV4-1,TRBJ2-3,CASSQDPVAGGPTDTQYF
14,TRBV19,TRBJ1-5,CASTTGYGNQPQHF
14,TRBV19,TRBJ2-6,CASSSQEAANVLTF
18,TRBV7-3,TRBJ2-7,CASSLGPTGGPLGSEQYF
13,TRBV2,TRBJ2-2,CASSEGYTGELFF
15,TRBV3-1/TRBV3-2,TRBJ1-3,CASSQEGATGNTIYF
12,TRBV11-2,TRBJ1-2,CASSPAGYGYTF
15,TRBV29-1,TRBJ1-1,CSVSPGQTMNTEAFF
10,TRBV19,TRBJ1-2,CASEGGSYTF
15,TRBV11-3,TRBJ1-1,CASSWGTGRNTEAFF
13,TRBV19,TRBJ2-7,CASSAGGNYEQYF
14,TRBV7-2,TRBJ1-5,CASSLGTGTQPQHF
13,TRBV12-3/TRBV12-4,TRBJ1-1,CASSLKRAAEAFF
16,TRBV30,TRBJ1-5,CAWSVGAGYGNQPQHF
14,TRBV29-1,TRBJ1-1,CSGNRDFMNTEAFF